Below, 4 T cell receptor beta chains from the same sample are listed, as sequenced in a study of post-analysis software for immune sequencing data. Study-level points and caveats: The study found TRBV5-6, TRBV5-1 and TRBV20-1 among a few TRBV segments more frequent in patients than controls.

Which antigens these TCRs recognize remains unknown. Every TCR beta cDNA library bore unique molecular identifiers. TCRdb re-derived calls from the PCR reads in MiXCR, one entry per CDR3 protein. The sample gives fewer than 850,000 distinct CDR3 sequences, roughly 27% of which show up once; about 0.5% is in the top ten. The specimen was blood. The receptor source for this set is a girl between 5 and 17 years old with multiple sclerosis.

CDR3 loop: CASSWTPFGAYEQYF. The DNA for the CDR3 is TGCGCCAGCAGCTGGACCCCCTTTGGGGCCTACGAGCAGTACTTC. The V call is TRBV5-1, the J call TRBJ2-7; D not certain. Germline CDR1 and CDR2: SGHRS and YFSETQ. The CDR3 consists of 15 residues. Trimming shortened V by 3 bases and J by 2 bases, and 15 bases separated the two germline ends. The variable domain in full, completed from reference TRBV5-1 and TRBJ2-7, reads KAGVTQTPRYLIKTRGQQVTLSCSPISGHRSVSWYQQTPGQGLQFLFEYFSETQRNKGNFPGRFSGRQFSNSRSEMNVSTLELGDSALYLCASSWTPFGAYEQYFGPGTRLTVT.

The chain links TRBV7-2 to TRBJ2-7; the D gene is possibly TRBD2 (6 bases). CDR1 is SGHTA and CDR2 is FQGNSA in the germline V gene. The CDR3 contains 15 residues. V lost 2 bases, J lost 1 base, and 12 bases lay in between. The CDR3 nucleotides read TGTGCCAGCAGCTTAAGGTCTAGCGAGTCCTACGAGCAGTACTTC. Translation gives CASSLRSSESYEQYF.

V is TRBV20-1 and J is TRBJ2-3; TRBD1 matches 12 bases. Trimming removed 0 bases from V and 4 bases from J; junction bases left unmatched: 5. Germline V gene lookup returns CDR1 DFQATT and CDR2 SNEGSKA (reference sequence). The CDR3 totals 16 residues. The CDR3 sequence: CSARDGTGGPPDTQYF. The CDR3 coding sequence is TGCAGTGCTAGAGATGGGACAGGGGGCCCCCCAGATACGCAGTATTTT.

The rearrangement joins TRBV5-1 to TRBJ1-1; no firm D call. Trimming pared 1 base from V and 5 bases from J, leaving 6 bases between. Germline CDR1 and CDR2: SGHRS and YFSETQ. The CDR3 consists of 12 residues. The CDR3 region has the DNA TGCGCCAGCAGCTTGAGCAGGACTGAAGCTTTCTTT. Its protein product is CASSLSRTEAFF.